This passage covers 10 T cell receptor beta chains from one sample sequenced in a study of cytomegalovirus exposure and HLA in healthy donors. PCR was performed using 60 Vbeta and 13 Jbeta primers. Method: immunoSEQ multiplex PCR; TCRdb's copy keeps in-frame clones and lacks some. The sample includes 200,000 to 250,000 clones, 80% to 85% of them seen just once. The sequenced sample consisted of PBMCs. All receptors derive from a boy younger than 10 in good health and CMV-seronegative.

CDR3 sequence reads: CAWSAGGGIDEQFF. The CDR3 nucleotides read TGTGCCTGGAGTGCTGGGGGCGGAATAGATGAGCAGTTCTTC. This rearrangement joins TRBV30 to TRBJ2-1; weak D call: TRBD1 (6 bases). The CDR3 is 14 amino acids. V was shortened by 1 base and J by 8 bases, with 15 bases between the two germline ends. Looked up from germline, CDR1 is GTSNPN and CDR2 is SVGIG (reference sequence). The variable domain in full, completed from reference TRBV30 and TRBJ2-1, reads SQTIHQWPATLVQPVGSPLSLECTVEGTSNPNLYWYRQAAGRGLQLLFYSVGIGQISSEVPQNLSASRPQDRQFILSSKKLLLSDSGFYLCAWSAGGGIDEQFFGPGTRLTVL.

This clone has a single count. This chain uses TRBV29-1 with TRBJ2-7; 10 nucleotides agree with TRBD2. After removal of 2 bases from V and 5 bases from J, the junction contained 3 bases not matched to a gene. The germline V gene has CDR1 SQVTM and CDR2 ANQGSEA. The CDR3 contains 13 residues. The CDR3 loop is CSVEITSGNEQYF. The DNA of the CDR3 is TGCAGCGTTGAAATAACTAGCGGGAACGAGCAGTACTTC.

V gene TRBV5-6 combines with J gene TRBJ2-1, with D perhaps TRBD1 (8 bases). The CDR3 consists of 19 residues. The V end was cut by 0 bases, the J end by 3 bases, with 22 bases between. Per germline, CDR1 SGHDT and CDR2 YYEEEE. CDR3 DNA sequence: TGTGCCAGCAGCTTGGTAGGGACAGGACCTAGCGGCCTCTACAATGAGCAGTTCTTC. Protein: CASSLVGTGPSGLYNEQFF.

The CDR3 is CASTYMNTEAFF. CDR3 bases: TGTGCCAGCACCTATATGAACACTGAAGCTTTCTTT. The gene calls are TRBV2 and TRBJ1-1; D not resolved. V shed 7 bases and J shed 0 bases, with 6 bases lying between them. Germline-derived CDR1 and CDR2 are SNHLY and FYNNEI. This CDR3 has 12 residues.

V and J are TRBV7-2 and TRBJ1-2, with D hard to call. Trimming took off 4 bases at V and 0 bases at J, with 9 bases between the two ends. The CDR3 is 14 amino acids. Germline CDR1 reads SGHTA; CDR2 reads FQGNSA. The CDR3 DNA sequence: TGTGCCAGCAGCTACACCCAGACTAACTATGGCTACACCTTC. Translating it yields CASSYTQTNYGYTF. Filled out from reference TRBV7-2 and TRBJ1-2, the complete variable domain reads GAGVSQSPSNKVTEKGKDVELRCDPISGHTALYWYRQSLGQGLEFLIYFQGNSAPDKSGLPSDRFSAERTGGSVSTLTIQRTQQEDSAVYLCASSYTQTNYGYTFGSGTRLTVV.

This chain uses TRBV7-9 with TRBJ2-7; 7 nucleotides align to TRBD2. The V segment lost 5 bases and the J segment 6 bases; nucleotides outside the gene matches: 13. CDR3 length: 15 amino acids. CDR1 and CDR2 (germline): SEHNR, FQNEAQ (reference sequence). The chain's CDR3 is CASSQAAGVSREQYF. CDR3 DNA: TGTGCCAGCAGCCAGGCGGCGGGAGTTTCGCGCGAGCAGTACTTC.

The J gene is TRBJ2-5, the V gene TRBV5-1; the D gene is possibly TRBD2 (6 bases). The length of the CDR3 is 15 residues. Germline V gives CDR1 SGHRS, CDR2 YFSETQ. Trimming stripped 2 bases from V and 4 bases from J, with 15 bases between. The CDR3 spells CASSFTGLNGETQYF. CDR3 coding DNA: TGCGCCAGCAGCTTCACGGGACTTAATGGAGAGACCCAGTACTTC.

This chain links TRBV5-1 with TRBJ2-5; D remains unclear. Trimming cost V 0 bases and J 2 bases, with 2 bases left between them. The CDR3 extends over 12 amino acids. The germline V gene encodes CDR1 SGHRS and CDR2 YFSETQ. The chain's CDR3 is CASSLAQETQYF. The CDR3 DNA follows: TGCGCCAGCAGCTTGGCTCAAGAGACCCAGTACTTC.

This clone was counted between two and nine times. The rearrangement joins TRBV5-1 to TRBJ1-1; a weak D match, TRBD1 (5 bases). Germline V lookup: CDR1 SGHRS, CDR2 YFSETQ. Trimming shortened V by 1 base and J by 1 base, and 11 bases separated the two germline ends. This CDR3 contains 15 residues. In DNA form, the CDR3 reads TGCGCCAGCAGCTTGAGAGGCAGGGAGAACACTGAAGCTTTCTTT. Its protein product is CASSLRGRENTEAFF.

The genes are TRBV19 and TRBJ1-1, with D perhaps TRBD1 (6 bases). The CDR3 loop spans 13 amino acids. The V gene lost 5 bases and the J gene lost 4 bases, with 11 bases spanning the gap. Germline CDR1 LNHDA, CDR2 SQIVND (reference sequence). The CDR3 sequence: CASSLQGFTEAFF. CDR3 coding DNA: TGTGCCAGTAGTTTACAGGGTTTCACTGAAGCTTTCTTT.